These T cell receptor beta chains were read from a single sample in a study of Graves' ophthalmopathy and Graves' hyperthyroidism. TCRdb re-derived calls from the multiplex PCR reads in MiXCR, one entry per CDR3 protein. Among roughly 300,000 distinct CDR3 sequences listed, 17% were seen once. The sequencing sample was made of peripheral blood. The receptor source for this set is an adult man with Graves' ophthalmopathy. Each CDR3 is given with its conserved first and last residue. Fields, in order: J gene, V gene, D gene, clone size, CDR3 protein, CDR3 DNA. D genes are given only for firm matches. Clone size is given for some rows only: seen once, a few or many times, or a class if the clone is expanded.

TRBJ2-4,TRBV20-1,TRBD1,many,CSASTGGTKNIQYF,TGCAGTGCGTCGACAGGGGGCACCAAAAACATTCAGTACTTC
TRBJ2-2,TRBV7-8,.,many,CASNPDRYTGELFF,TGTGCCAGCAACCCTGATCGGTACACCGGGGAGCTGTTTTTT
TRBJ1-2,TRBV12-3/TRBV12-4,.,many,CASSNHGDSGPYGYTF,TGTGCCAGCAGTAATCACGGAGACTCCGGCCCCTATGGCTACACCTTC
TRBJ1-5,TRBV11-2,TRBD1,many,CASSFDNRDRETYSNQPQHF,TGTGCCAGCAGTTTCGATAACCGGGACAGAGAAACCTATAGCAATCAGCCCCAGCATTTT
TRBJ2-5,TRBV9,.,many,CASSGNLWWETQYF,TGTGCCAGCAGCGGCAACCTATGGTGGGAGACCCAGTACTTC
TRBJ2-7,TRBV15,TRBD1,many,CATSILPGQGEYEQYF,TGTGCCACCAGCATACTACCGGGACAGGGGGAATACGAGCAGTACTTC
TRBJ2-7,TRBV5-1,TRBD2,many,CASSFRTSGNYEQYF,TGCGCCAGCAGCTTCAGGACTAGCGGTAACTACGAGCAGTACTTC
TRBJ2-5,TRBV7-2,TRBD1,many,CASSFGTGRQETQYF,TGTGCCAGCAGCTTTGGGACAGGGAGGCAAGAGACCCAGTACTTC
TRBJ2-7,TRBV19,.,many,CASSIDRHQQYF,TGTGCCAGTAGTATAGATCGCCACCAGCAGTACTTC
TRBJ1-1,TRBV19,.,many,CASTTRGMNTEAFF,TGTGCCAGTACTACGAGGGGCATGAACACTGAAGCTTTCTTT
TRBJ2-2,TRBV4-3,TRBD1,.,CASSQDDRGPGELFF,TGCGCCAGCAGCCAAGACGACAGGGGCCCCGGGGAGCTGTTTTTT
TRBJ2-7,TRBV2,TRBD2,many,CASSEEPSAGGEQYF,TGTGCCAGCAGTGAAGAGCCTAGCGCCGGGGGGGAGCAGTACTTC
TRBJ2-2,TRBV19,.,many,CASSIAGDFTGELFF,TGTGCCAGTAGTATAGCGGGAGATTTCACCGGGGAGCTGTTTTTT
TRBJ2-7,TRBV7-7,TRBD1,.,CASSLGQGGAQYF,TGTGCTAGCAGCTTAGGACAGGGTGGAGCGCAGTACTTC
TRBJ2-7,TRBV27,TRBD2,many,CASSLYPSGSSYEQYF,TGTGCCAGCAGTTTATACCCTAGCGGGAGCTCCTACGAGCAGTACTTC
TRBJ1-1,TRBV7-3,.,many,CASSLNGGSAFF,TGTGCCAGCAGCTTAAATGGGGGCTCGGCTTTCTTT
TRBJ1-2,TRBV18,TRBD1,many,CASSPIGTGDGYTF,TGTGCCAGCTCACCAATCGGGACAGGGGACGGCTACACCTTC
TRBJ2-5,TRBV7-8,.,many,CTSSLVGAETQYF,TGTACCAGCAGCTTAGTGGGGGCAGAGACCCAGTACTTC
TRBJ1-2,TRBV25-1,TRBD1,many,CASSNPRDRGRGYTF,TGTGCCAGCAGCAATCCACGGGACAGGGGGCGAGGCTACACCTTC
TRBJ1-3,TRBV7-9,.,many,CASSPIVNSGNTIYF,TGTGCCAGCAGCCCGATCGTGAACTCTGGAAACACCATATATTTT
TRBJ1-6,TRBV20-1,.,many,CSAHGTWANNSPLHF,TGCAGTGCTCACGGGACGTGGGCTAATAATTCACCCCTCCACTTT
TRBJ1-2,TRBV19,.,many,CASSIPGPGGRGYTF,TGTGCCAGTAGTATCCCCGGCCCCGGGGGTCGTGGCTACACCTTC
TRBJ2-2,TRBV5-1,.,many,CASSMNTGELFF,TGCGCCAGCAGCATGAACACCGGGGAGCTGTTTTTT
TRBJ1-1,TRBV30,.,many,CASTGRTEAFF,TGTGCCAGTACAGGGAGGACTGAAGCTTTCTTT
TRBJ2-7,TRBV10-3,TRBD1,many,CAISRPGQGGSYEQYF,TGTGCCATCAGTCGACCTGGACAGGGTGGCTCCTACGAGCAGTACTTC
TRBJ1-1,TRBV18,.,many,CASSPPGMGTEAFF,TGTGCCAGCTCACCACCAGGGATGGGCACTGAAGCTTTCTTT
TRBJ1-1,TRBV7-2,.,many,CASSLVQRAFF,TGTGCCAGCAGCTTAGTCCAGCGAGCTTTCTTT
TRBJ1-1,TRBV6-5,.,many,CASSRRMNTEAFF,TGTGCCAGCAGCAGGAGGATGAACACTGAAGCTTTCTTT
TRBJ1-5,TRBV19,.,many,CASSYWDNGNQPQHF,TGTGCCAGTAGTTACTGGGACAACGGCAATCAGCCCCAGCATTTT
TRBJ2-7,TRBV29-1,.,many,CSVEVSSDNYEQYF,TGCAGCGTTGAAGTGTCTAGCGACAACTACGAGCAGTACTTC
TRBJ2-5,TRBV19,TRBD2,many,CASTPRLAGRQETQYF,TGTGCCAGTACCCCGCGACTAGCGGGGAGACAAGAGACCCAGTACTTC
TRBJ1-2,TRBV6-1,TRBD1,many,CASSELPRTGVSYGYTF,TGTGCCAGCAGTGAACTCCCTAGGACAGGGGTGAGCTATGGCTACACCTTC
TRBJ2-7,TRBV20-1,.,many,CSASRYGDSYEQYF,TGCAGTGCTAGCCGCTACGGAGACTCCTACGAGCAGTACTTC
TRBJ2-7,TRBV3-1,.,.,CASSQASEQYF,TGTGCCAGCAGCCAAGCTAGCGAGCAGTACTTC
TRBJ1-2,TRBV27,.,many,CASSPTVGRVYGYTF,TGTGCCAGCAGCCCCACGGTGGGGCGCGTCTATGGCTACACCTTC
TRBJ1-2,TRBV12-3/TRBV12-4,.,many,CASSSRQASLGYGYTF,TGTGCCAGCAGTTCTCGACAGGCATCCCTTGGCTATGGCTACACCTTC
TRBJ1-1,TRBV6-5,.,many,CASNRVAEAFF,TGTGCCAGCAACAGGGTCGCTGAAGCTTTCTTT
TRBJ1-1,TRBV20-1,.,.,CSATMNTEAFF,TGCAGTGCCACTATGAACACTGAAGCTTTCTTT
TRBJ1-1,TRBV10-3,TRBD1,many,CAISETTGATRSTEAFF,TGTGCCATCAGTGAAACGACAGGGGCTACCCGGAGCACTGAAGCTTTCTTT
TRBJ2-2,TRBV2,.,many,CASILGRYTGELFF,TGTGCCAGCATATTGGGGAGATACACCGGGGAGCTGTTTTTT
TRBJ2-5,TRBV11-1,.,many,CATTRDTQETQYF,TGTGCCACCACAAGGGACACCCAAGAGACCCAGTACTTC
TRBJ1-2,TRBV2,.,many,CASSGPGMFLWDYGYTF,TGTGCCAGCAGTGGACCGGGCATGTTCCTTTGGGACTATGGCTACACCTTC
TRBJ2-7,TRBV6-5,.,.,CASSYNGWPYEQYF,TGTGCCAGCAGTTACAACGGGTGGCCCTACGAGCAGTACTTC
TRBJ2-5,TRBV24-1,.,many,CATSDHGTAQETQYF,TGTGCCACCAGTGACCATGGGACTGCCCAAGAGACCCAGTACTTC
TRBJ2-2,TRBV18,TRBD1,few,CYAMGDSTGELFF,TGCTATGCGATGGGGGACAGCACCGGGGAGCTGTTTTTT
TRBJ1-2,TRBV19,.,.,CASSYGSSYEQYFGPGYGYTF,.
TRBJ2-5,TRBV10-3,.,.,CAISEHSQETQYF,TGTGCCATCAGTGAGCACAGCCAAGAGACCCAGTACTTC
TRBJ1-1,TRBV12-3/TRBV12-4,.,many,CASSLRGEGTEAFF,TGTGCCAGCAGCCTTCGCGGGGAGGGCACTGAAGCTTTCTTT
TRBJ2-2,TRBV19,.,.,CASSIRTEGTGELFF,TGTGCCAGTAGCATTCGGACCGAGGGCACCGGGGAGCTGTTTTTT
TRBJ2-6,TRBV12-3/TRBV12-4,TRBD1,many,CASRGDRGFAGANVLTF,TGTGCCAGCAGAGGGGACAGGGGGTTTGCTGGGGCCAACGTCCTGACTTTC
TRBJ2-4,TRBV29-1,.,.,CSVEEGGDLGDIQYF,TGCAGCGTTGAAGAGGGGGGTGACCTCGGGGACATTCAGTACTTC
TRBJ2-7,TRBV15,.,.,CATSRAGVGYYEQYF,TGTGCCACCAGCAGAGCTGGAGTGGGGTATTACGAGCAGTACTTC
TRBJ1-1,TRBV5-1,.,few,CASSLVGSMNTEAFF,TGCGCCAGCAGCTTGGTGGGCAGTATGAACACTGAAGCTTTCTTT
TRBJ1-1,TRBV2,.,many,CASARGGNTPDTEAFF,TGTGCCAGCGCACGGGGAGGAAATACCCCCGACACTGAAGCTTTCTTT
TRBJ2-7,TRBV7-8,.,many,CASSLSHTSYEQYF,TGTGCCAGCAGCTTAAGCCACACCTCCTACGAGCAGTACTTC